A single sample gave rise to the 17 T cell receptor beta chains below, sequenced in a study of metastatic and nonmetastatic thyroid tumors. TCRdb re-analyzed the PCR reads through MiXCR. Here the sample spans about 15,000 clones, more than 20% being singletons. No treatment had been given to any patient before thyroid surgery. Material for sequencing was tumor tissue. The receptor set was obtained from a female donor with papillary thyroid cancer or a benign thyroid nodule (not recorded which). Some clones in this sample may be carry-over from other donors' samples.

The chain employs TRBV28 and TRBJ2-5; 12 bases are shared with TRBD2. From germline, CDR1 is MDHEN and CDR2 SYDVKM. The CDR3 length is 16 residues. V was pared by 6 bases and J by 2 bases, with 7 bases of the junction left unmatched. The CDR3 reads CASSSLAGGSQETQYF. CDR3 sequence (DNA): TGTGCCAGCAGCTCCCTAGCGGGAGGGTCACAAGAGACCCAGTACTTC.

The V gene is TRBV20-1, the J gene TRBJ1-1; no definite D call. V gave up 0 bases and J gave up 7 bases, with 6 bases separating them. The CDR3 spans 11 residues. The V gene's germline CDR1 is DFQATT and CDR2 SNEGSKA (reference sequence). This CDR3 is CSARDVGEAFF. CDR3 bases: TGCAGTGCTAGAGATGTGGGTGAAGCTTTCTTT.

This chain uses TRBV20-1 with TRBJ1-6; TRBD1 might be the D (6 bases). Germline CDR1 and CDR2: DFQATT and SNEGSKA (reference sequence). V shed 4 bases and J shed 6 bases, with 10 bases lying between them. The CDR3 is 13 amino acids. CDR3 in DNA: TGCAGTGCTATGGGACACCTTAATTCACCCCTCCACTTT. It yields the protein CSAMGHLNSPLHF.

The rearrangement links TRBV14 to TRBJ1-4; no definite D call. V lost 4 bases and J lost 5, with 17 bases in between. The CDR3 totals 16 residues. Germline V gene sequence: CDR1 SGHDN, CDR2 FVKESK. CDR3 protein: CASSRPGGGSNEKLFF. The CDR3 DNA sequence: TGTGCCAGCAGCCGACCAGGCGGAGGGTCGAATGAAAAACTGTTTTTT.

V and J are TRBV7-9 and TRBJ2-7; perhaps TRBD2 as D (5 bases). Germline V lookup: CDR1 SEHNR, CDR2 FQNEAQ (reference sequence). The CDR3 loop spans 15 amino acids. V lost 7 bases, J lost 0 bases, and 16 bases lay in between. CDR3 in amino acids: CASMGSGIFSYEQYF. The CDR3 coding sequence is TGTGCCAGCATGGGGTCCGGGATTTTCTCCTACGAGCAGTACTTC.

CDR3 region: CASSLRRAEQYF. The DNA of the CDR3 is TGTGCCAGCAGCCTACGAAGGGCGGAGCAGTACTTC. The V call is TRBV3-1, the J call TRBJ2-7, with no clear D. Trimming left V 4 bases short and J 7 bases short, with 11 bases between. The CDR3 has 12 residues. Per germline, CDR1 LGHDT and CDR2 YNNKEL (reference sequence).

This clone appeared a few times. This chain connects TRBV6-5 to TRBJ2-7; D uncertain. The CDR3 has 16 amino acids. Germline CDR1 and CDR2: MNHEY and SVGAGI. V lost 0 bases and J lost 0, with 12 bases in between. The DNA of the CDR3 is TGTGCCAGCAGTTACTCGAAATCTCCTACCTCCTACGAGCAGTACTTC. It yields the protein CASSYSKSPTSYEQYF.

The CDR3 is CSARDLAQSNYGYTF. The CDR3 nucleotides are TGCAGTGCTAGAGATCTCGCCCAGTCTAACTATGGCTACACCTTC. The chain couples TRBV20-1 to TRBJ1-2; no clear D. The germline V gene has CDR1 DFQATT and CDR2 SNEGSKA (reference sequence). The CDR3 covers 15 residues. Trimming took off 0 bases at V and 0 bases at J, with 11 bases between the two ends.

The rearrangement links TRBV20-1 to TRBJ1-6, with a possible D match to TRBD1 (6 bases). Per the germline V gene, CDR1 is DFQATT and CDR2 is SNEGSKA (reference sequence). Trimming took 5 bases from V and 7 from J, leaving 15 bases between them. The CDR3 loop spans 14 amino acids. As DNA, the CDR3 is TGCAGTGCTTATCTGACAGGCGACAATTCACCCCTCCACTTT. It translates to CSAYLTGDNSPLHF.

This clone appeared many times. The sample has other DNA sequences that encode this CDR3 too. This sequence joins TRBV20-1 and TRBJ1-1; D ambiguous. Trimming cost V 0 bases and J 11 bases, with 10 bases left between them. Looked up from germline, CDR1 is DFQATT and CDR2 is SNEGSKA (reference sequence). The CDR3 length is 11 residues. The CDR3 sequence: CSARESSRAFF. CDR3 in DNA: TGCAGTGCTAGAGAATCGAGCCGGGCTTTCTTT.

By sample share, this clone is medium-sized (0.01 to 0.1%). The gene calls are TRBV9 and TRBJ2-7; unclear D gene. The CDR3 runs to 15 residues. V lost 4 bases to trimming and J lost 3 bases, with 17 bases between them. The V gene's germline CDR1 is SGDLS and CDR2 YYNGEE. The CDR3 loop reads CASSPAASVGYEQYF. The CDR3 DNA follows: TGTGCCAGCAGCCCCGCCGCGAGCGTCGGCTACGAGCAGTACTTC.

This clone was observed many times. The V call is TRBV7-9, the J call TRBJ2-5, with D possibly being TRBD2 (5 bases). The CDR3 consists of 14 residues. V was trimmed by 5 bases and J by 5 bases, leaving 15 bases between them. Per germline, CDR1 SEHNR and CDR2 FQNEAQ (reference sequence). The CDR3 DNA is TGTGCCAGCAGCCTACAGCGGATGGGGGAGACCCAGTACTTC. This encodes CASSLQRMGETQYF.

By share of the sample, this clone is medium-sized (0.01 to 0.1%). CDR3 sequence: CASIGWGVSNQPQHF. The CDR3 region has the DNA TGTGCCAGCATTGGTTGGGGAGTTAGCAATCAGCCCCAGCATTTT. The chain couples TRBV28 to TRBJ1-5; D remains ambiguous. The CDR3 sequence is 15 residues long. V was trimmed by 7 bases and J by 0 bases, leaving 13 bases between them. The V gene's germline CDR1 is MDHEN and CDR2 SYDVKM.

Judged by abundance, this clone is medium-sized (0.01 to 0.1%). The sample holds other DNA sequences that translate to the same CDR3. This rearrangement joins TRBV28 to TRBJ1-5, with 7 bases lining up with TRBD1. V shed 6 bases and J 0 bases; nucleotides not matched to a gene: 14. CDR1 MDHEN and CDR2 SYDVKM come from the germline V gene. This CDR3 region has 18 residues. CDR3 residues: CASSLRRDSSYSNQPQHF. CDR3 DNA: TGTGCCAGCAGCCTTCGCCGGGACAGCAGCTATAGCAATCAGCCCCAGCATTTT. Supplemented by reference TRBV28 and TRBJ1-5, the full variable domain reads DVKVTQSSRYLVKRTGEKVFLECVQDMDHENMFWYRQDPGLGLRLIYFSYDVKMKEKGDIPEGYSVSREKKERFSLILESASTNQTSMYLCASSLRRDSSYSNQPQHFGDGTRLSIL.

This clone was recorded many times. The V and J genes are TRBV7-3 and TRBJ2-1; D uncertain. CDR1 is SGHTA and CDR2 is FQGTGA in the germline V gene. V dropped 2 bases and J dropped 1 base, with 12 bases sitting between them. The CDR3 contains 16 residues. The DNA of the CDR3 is TGTGCCAGCAGCTTAGAAGGTAGCCTTTCCTACAATGAGCAGTTCTTC. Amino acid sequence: CASSLEGSLSYNEQFF.

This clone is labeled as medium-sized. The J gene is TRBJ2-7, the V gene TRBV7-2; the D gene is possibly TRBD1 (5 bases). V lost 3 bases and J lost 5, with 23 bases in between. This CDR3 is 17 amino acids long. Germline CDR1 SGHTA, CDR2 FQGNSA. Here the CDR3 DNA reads TGTGCCAGCAGCTTTTTTTACGTCGGCAGGGTAGGCCACGAGCAGTACTTC. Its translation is CASSFFYVGRVGHEQYF.

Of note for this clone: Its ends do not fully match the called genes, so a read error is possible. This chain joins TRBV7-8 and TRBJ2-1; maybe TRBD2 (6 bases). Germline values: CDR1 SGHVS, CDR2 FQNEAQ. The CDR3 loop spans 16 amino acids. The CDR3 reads CASSLATGVTGNEKFF. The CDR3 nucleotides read TGTGCCAGCAGCTTAGCGACGGGAGTCACCGGCAATGAGAAGTTCTTC.